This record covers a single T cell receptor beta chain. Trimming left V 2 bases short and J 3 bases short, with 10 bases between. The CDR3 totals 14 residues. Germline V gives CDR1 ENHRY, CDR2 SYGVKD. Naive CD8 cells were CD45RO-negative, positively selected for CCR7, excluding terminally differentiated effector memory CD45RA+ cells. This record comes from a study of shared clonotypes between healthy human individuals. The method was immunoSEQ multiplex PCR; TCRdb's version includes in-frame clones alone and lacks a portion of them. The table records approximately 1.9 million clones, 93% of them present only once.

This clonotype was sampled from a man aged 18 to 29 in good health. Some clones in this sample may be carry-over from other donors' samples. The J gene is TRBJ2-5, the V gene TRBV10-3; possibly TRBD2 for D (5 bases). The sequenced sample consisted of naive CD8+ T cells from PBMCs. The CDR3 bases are TGTGCCATCAGTGAGGGATCGACTAAAGAGACCCAGTACTTC. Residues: CAISEGSTKETQYF.